The 11 T cell receptor beta chains listed next were all sequenced from one sample in a study of Ad26.COV2.S vaccination and SARS-CoV-2 variants. This table comes from immunoSEQ multiplex PCR, and its TCRdb copy is limited to in-frame clones, with some not included. This sample yields approximately 420,000 clones, of which approximately 90% are seen a single time; 3.5% belongs to the top ten. Treatment: around 19 received Ad26.COV2.S at low or high dose, single or two shots; 5 received placebo; per-sample allocation not given. Day 63 following the first vaccine or placebo injection was when the samples were taken. Sequencing used peripheral blood, obtained in a trial of Ad26.COV2.S vaccine versus placebo. The receptor source for this set is a person between 18 and 65 years old who received the Ad26.COV2.S COVID-19 vaccine or a placebo.

The chain links TRBV30 to TRBJ2-7; 7 bases line up with TRBD1. The V gene end was trimmed by 3 bases and the J gene end by 5 bases; junction bases not matched to a gene: 4. The CDR3 spans 12 residues. Germline-derived CDR1 and CDR2 are GTSNPN and SVGIG (reference sequence). CDR3 residues: CAWSAGGHEQYF. CDR3 sequence (DNA): TGTGCCTGGAGCGCAGGGGGTCACGAGCAGTACTTC.

The chain carries TRBV11-3 and TRBJ2-1; 9 nucleotides line up with TRBD2. CDR3 length equals 15 residues. Looked up from germline, CDR1 is SGHNT and CDR2 is YENEEA. J lost 8 bases, V lost 1 base, and 6 bases had no gene match. This chain's CDR3 is CASSLVSGGFHEQFF. The CDR3 nucleotides are TGTGCCAGCAGCTTAGTGAGCGGGGGGTTCCATGAGCAGTTCTTC.

The V and J genes are TRBV18 and TRBJ2-2, with 7 bases lining up with TRBD1. The V and J ends lost 6 bases and 4 bases, in that order; junction bases with no gene match: 5. Germline V gene sequence: CDR1 KGHSH, CDR2 LQKENI. The CDR3 contains 14 residues. The CDR3 loop is CASSPTGATGELFF. The DNA of the CDR3 is TGTGCCAGCTCGCCCACAGGGGCCACCGGGGAGCTGTTTTTT.

This clone has a single count. The V call is TRBV10-1, the J call TRBJ1-2; D gene unclear. V was cut by 3 bases and J by 0 bases, with 5 bases left in between. Germline V gives CDR1 WNHNN, CDR2 SYGVQD (reference sequence). The CDR3 covers 13 residues. Written as DNA, the CDR3 is TGCGCCAGCAGTGACGGAGCTAACTATGGCTACACCTTC. Protein: CASSDGANYGYTF.

This clone was seen once. The identical CDR3 is also encoded by other nucleotide sequences in the sample. CDR3 sequence reads: CASSLQGTEAFF. In nucleotides, the CDR3 is TGTGCCAGCAGTCTACAGGGAACTGAAGCTTTCTTT. The chain joins TRBV2 to TRBJ1-1, with D perhaps matching TRBD1 (6 bases). CDR1 is SNHLY, CDR2 FYNNEI, per germline. This CDR3 region has 12 residues. With 5 bases removed from V and 5 bases from J, the gap between germline ends came to 9 bases.

This sequence joins TRBV27 and TRBJ1-6; D call uncertain. Germline V gene lookup returns CDR1 MNHEY and CDR2 SMNVEV (reference sequence). The V and J ends lost 2 bases and 1 base respectively, with 3 bases between them. The CDR3 contains 14 residues. CDR3 sequence: CASSLRSYNSPLHF. The CDR3 DNA is TGTGCCAGCAGTTTAAGATCCTATAATTCACCCCTCCACTTT.

Concerning this clone: The same CDR3 can be traced to other DNA sequences in this sample. V usage is TRBV7-9 and J usage is TRBJ1-1, with TRBD1 matching over 7 bases. The CDR3 has 13 amino acids. Germline V lookup: CDR1 SEHNR, CDR2 FQNEAQ (reference sequence). V lost 1 base, J lost 7 bases, and 3 bases stayed unmatched. This CDR3 reads CASSLGPGGEAFF. CDR3 DNA: TGTGCCAGCAGCTTAGGGCCAGGGGGTGAAGCTTTCTTT.

This rearrangement joins TRBV10-3 to TRBJ2-7, with D possibly being TRBD1 (5 bases). Germline V gene sequence: CDR1 ENHRY, CDR2 SYGVKD. This CDR3 region has 14 residues. With 6 bases removed from V and 2 bases from J, the gap between germline ends came to 14 bases. In DNA, the CDR3 is TGTGCCATCAGCAATGCCAGGGATACCTACGAGCAGTACTTC. Translation: CAISNARDTYEQYF.

The chain is built from TRBV5-6 and TRBJ2-7; D perhaps matches TRBD2 (5 bases). This CDR3 contains 12 residues. Germline CDR1 SGHDT, CDR2 YYEEEE. V shed 4 bases and J shed 4 bases, with 9 bases lying between them. DNA of the CDR3: TGTGCCAGCAGCCACGGACTGTACGAGCAGTACTTC. Translating gives CASSHGLYEQYF.

This chain joins TRBV7-2 and TRBJ2-6; D possibly corresponds to TRBD1 (5 bases). CDR1 and CDR2 from the germline V gene are SGHTA and FQGNSA. This CDR3 is 16 amino acids long. Between the trimmed V and J ends, which lost 1 base and 0 bases, there was a span of 7 bases. CDR3 in amino acids: CASSLDRSSGANVLTF. For the CDR3, the DNA is TGTGCCAGCAGCTTAGACAGGTCCTCTGGGGCCAACGTCCTGACTTTC.

The rearrangement links TRBV10-2 to TRBJ1-1; D not certain. Germline V gene lookup returns CDR1 WSHSY and CDR2 SAAADI. The ends were cut back, 8 bases at V and 1 base at J, with 11 bases in the middle. The CDR3 length is 13 residues. CDR3 in amino acids: CASQDRSNTEAFF. The CDR3 DNA sequence: TGCGCCAGCCAGGACCGGTCGAACACTGAAGCTTTCTTT.